Included here is one T cell receptor beta chain sequence, with context. Its target is not known. The data derive from a study of response to subunit inactivated influenza vaccine. TCRdb ran MiXCR on the RT-PCR reads and lists one entry per CDR3 protein. The sample lists a few hundred thousand distinct CDR3 sequences, 20% to 25% occurring once. Study-wide results and limits: A suggestion made by the authors is that each seasonal influenza vaccination recruits few new T cells.

Germline V gene data show CDR1 as SQVTM and CDR2 as ANQGSEA. After removal of 6 bases from V and 17 bases from J, the junction contained 10 bases not matched to a gene. This CDR3 region has 11 residues. This material consisted of PBMCs from blood, taken 21 months after vaccination. The V and J genes are TRBV29-1 and TRBJ2-6, with 7 bases fitting TRBD1. The clonotype originates from a man between 50 and 75 years old who received an inactivated influenza vaccine. The CDR3 sequence is CSVLTGAVVTF. The CDR3 DNA sequence: TGCAGCGTCCTAACAGGGGCGGTGGTGACTTTC.